This TCR beta chain was retrieved from a study of T cells in Graves' hyperthyroidism and ophthalmopathy. Amplified TCR beta CDR3 regions came from RNA transcripts. TCR CDR3 underwent first-round RT-PCR with the HTBI primer set. TCRdb independently ran MiXCR on the multiplex PCR reads; one entry per CDR3 protein. The sample contains hundreds of thousands of distinct CDR3 sequences, 25% to 30% of which appear only once. The V segment lost 5 bases and the J segment 6 bases; nucleotides outside the gene matches: 27. Germline CDR1 is DFQATT and CDR2 is SNEGSKA (reference sequence). This CDR3 is 20 amino acids long. This clonotype appeared many times.

The sequenced sample was blood. The receptor comes from a man aged 35 to 55 with Graves' hyperthyroidism that later progressed to Graves' ophthalmopathy. The V call is TRBV20-1, the J call TRBJ1-1, with 10 nucleotides matching TRBD1. The CDR3 nucleotides read TGCAGTGCTCTAGGACAGGGGGGGCCAAGGGCCAAAAGATCCGCCGCTGAAGCTTTCTTT. Its translation: CSALGQGGPRAKRSAAEAFF.